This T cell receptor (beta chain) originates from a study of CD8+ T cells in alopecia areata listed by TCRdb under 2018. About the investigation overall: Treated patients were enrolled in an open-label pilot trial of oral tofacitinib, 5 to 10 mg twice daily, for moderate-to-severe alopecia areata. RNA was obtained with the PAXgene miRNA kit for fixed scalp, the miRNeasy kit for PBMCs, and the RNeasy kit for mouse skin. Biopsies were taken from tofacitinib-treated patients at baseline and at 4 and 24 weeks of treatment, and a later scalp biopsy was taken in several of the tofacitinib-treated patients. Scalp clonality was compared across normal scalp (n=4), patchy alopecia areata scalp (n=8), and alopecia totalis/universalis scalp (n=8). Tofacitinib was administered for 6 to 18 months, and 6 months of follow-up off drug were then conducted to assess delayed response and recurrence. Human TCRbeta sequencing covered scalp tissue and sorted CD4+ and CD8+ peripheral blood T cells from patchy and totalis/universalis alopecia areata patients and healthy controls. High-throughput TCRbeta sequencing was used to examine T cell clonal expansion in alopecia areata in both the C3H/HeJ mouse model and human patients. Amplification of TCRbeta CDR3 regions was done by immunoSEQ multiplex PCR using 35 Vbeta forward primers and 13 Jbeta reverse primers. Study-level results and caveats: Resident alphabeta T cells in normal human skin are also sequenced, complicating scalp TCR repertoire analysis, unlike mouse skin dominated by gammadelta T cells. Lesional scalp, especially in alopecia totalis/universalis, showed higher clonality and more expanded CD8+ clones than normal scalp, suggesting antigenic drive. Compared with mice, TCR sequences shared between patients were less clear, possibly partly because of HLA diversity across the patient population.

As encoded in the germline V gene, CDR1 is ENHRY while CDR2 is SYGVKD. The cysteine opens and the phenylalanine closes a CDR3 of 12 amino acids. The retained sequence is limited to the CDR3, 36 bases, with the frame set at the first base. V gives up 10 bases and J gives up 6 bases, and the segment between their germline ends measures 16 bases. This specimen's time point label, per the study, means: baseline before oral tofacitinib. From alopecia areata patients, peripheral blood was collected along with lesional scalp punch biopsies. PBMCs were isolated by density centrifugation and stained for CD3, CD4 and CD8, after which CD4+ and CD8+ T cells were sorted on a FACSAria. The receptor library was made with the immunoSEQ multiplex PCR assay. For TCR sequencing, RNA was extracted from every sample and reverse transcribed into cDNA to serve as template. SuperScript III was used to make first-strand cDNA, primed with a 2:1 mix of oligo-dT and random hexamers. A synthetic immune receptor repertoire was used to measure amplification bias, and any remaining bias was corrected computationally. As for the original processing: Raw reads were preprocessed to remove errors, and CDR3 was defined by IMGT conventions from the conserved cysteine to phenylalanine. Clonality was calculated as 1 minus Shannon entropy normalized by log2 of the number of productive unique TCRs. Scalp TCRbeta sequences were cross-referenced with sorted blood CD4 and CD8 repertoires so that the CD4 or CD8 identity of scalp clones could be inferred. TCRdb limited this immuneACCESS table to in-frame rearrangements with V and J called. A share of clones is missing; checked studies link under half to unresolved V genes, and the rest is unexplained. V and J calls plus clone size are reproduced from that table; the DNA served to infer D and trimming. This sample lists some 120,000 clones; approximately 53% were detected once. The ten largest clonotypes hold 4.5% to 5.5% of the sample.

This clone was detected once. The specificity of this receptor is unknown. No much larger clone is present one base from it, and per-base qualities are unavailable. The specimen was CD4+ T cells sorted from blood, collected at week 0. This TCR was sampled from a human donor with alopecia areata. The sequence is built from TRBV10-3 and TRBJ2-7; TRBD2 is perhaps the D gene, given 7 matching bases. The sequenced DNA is TGTGCCACGAGGGGGGGATCTGCCGAGCAGTACTTC. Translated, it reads CATRGGSAEQYF.